The rows below give T cell receptor beta chains drawn from one sample of a study of control samples from healthy donors and cancer patients. Here immunoSEQ multiplex PCR was the method, and the copy in TCRdb shows in-frame clones only, minus some. The data hold 120,000 to 150,000 clones, with under 95% observed a single time. Sequencing input: blood. The source of these receptors is a man in his forties in good health. Both conserved end residues are part of each CDR3. The D gene is left open where the match is weak. Clone size appears in some rows only: once, few, many, or a class for an expanded clone.

v_gene: TRBV6-4; abundance: .; d_gene: TRBD2; j_gene: TRBJ2-1; CDR3aa: CASSEVAGEYNEQFF; CDR3nt: TGTGCCAGCAGTGAGGTAGCGGGAGAGTACAATGAGCAGTTCTTC
v_gene: TRBV4-1; abundance: .; d_gene: TRBD2; j_gene: TRBJ2-3; CDR3aa: CASSQETSGGGTDTQYF; CDR3nt: TGCGCCAGCAGCCAAGAAACTAGCGGGGGTGGCACAGATACGCAGTATTTT
v_gene: TRBV3-1/TRBV3-2; abundance: .; d_gene: .; j_gene: TRBJ2-3; CDR3aa: CASSQSIGTDTQYF; CDR3nt: TGTGCCAGCAGCCAATCTATAGGAACAGATACGCAGTATTTT
v_gene: TRBV9; abundance: .; d_gene: TRBD2; j_gene: TRBJ2-1; CDR3aa: CASSVAFSGGLYNEQFF; CDR3nt: TGTGCCAGCAGCGTAGCGTTTAGCGGGGGGCTCTACAATGAGCAGTTCTTC
v_gene: TRBV27; abundance: .; d_gene: .; j_gene: TRBJ1-2; CDR3aa: CASSLSPLEGNYGYTF; CDR3nt: TGTGCCAGCAGTTTATCACCCTTGGAGGGGAACTATGGCTACACCTTC
v_gene: TRBV5-1; abundance: .; d_gene: .; j_gene: TRBJ1-6; CDR3aa: CASSLAPGIYNSPLHF; CDR3nt: TGCGCCAGCAGCTTGGCCCCGGGGATCTATAATTCACCCCTCCACTTT
v_gene: TRBV28; abundance: .; d_gene: .; j_gene: TRBJ1-5; CDR3aa: CASSLLGQPQHF; CDR3nt: TGTGCCAGCAGTTTATTAGGACAGCCCCAGCATTTT
v_gene: TRBV5-6; abundance: .; d_gene: .; j_gene: TRBJ1-1; CDR3aa: CASSLGQEAFF; CDR3nt: TGTGCCAGCAGCTTGGGCCAGGAAGCTTTCTTT
v_gene: TRBV7-2; abundance: .; d_gene: .; j_gene: TRBJ2-1; CDR3aa: CASSLVPRGYNEQFF; CDR3nt: TGTGCCAGCAGCTTAGTGCCCAGGGGTTACAATGAGCAGTTCTTC
v_gene: TRBV11-1; abundance: .; d_gene: TRBD1; j_gene: TRBJ2-5; CDR3aa: CASSFPARGRQETQYF; CDR3nt: TGTGCCAGCAGCTTTCCGGCCAGGGGGCGCCAAGAGACCCAGTACTTC
v_gene: TRBV6-5; abundance: once; d_gene: .; j_gene: TRBJ1-4; CDR3aa: CASTYTDSVNEKLFF; CDR3nt: TGTGCCAGCACTTACACGGACTCCGTTAATGAAAAACTGTTTTTT
v_gene: TRBV11-2; abundance: .; d_gene: TRBD1; j_gene: TRBJ2-7; CDR3aa: CASRGLRTGGPYEQYF; CDR3nt: TGTGCCAGCAGAGGGCTACGGACAGGGGGACCCTACGAGCAGTACTTC
v_gene: TRBV4-1; abundance: .; d_gene: .; j_gene: TRBJ2-6; CDR3aa: CASSPIPGRGLDVLTF; CDR3nt: TGCGCCAGCAGCCCCATACCGGGACGAGGGTTAGACGTCCTGACTTTC
v_gene: TRBV12-5; abundance: .; d_gene: .; j_gene: TRBJ2-2; CDR3aa: CASGLVLATGELFF; CDR3nt: TGTGCTAGTGGTTTGGTACTGGCCACCGGGGAGCTGTTTTTT
v_gene: TRBV4-1; abundance: once; d_gene: TRBD1; j_gene: TRBJ1-6; CDR3aa: CASSHDRVKYHNSPLHF; CDR3nt: TGCGCCAGCAGCCATGACAGGGTGAAGTATCATAATTCACCCCTCCACTTT
v_gene: TRBV13; abundance: .; d_gene: .; j_gene: TRBJ2-3; CDR3aa: CASRTGAGADTQYF; CDR3nt: TGTGCCAGCAGAACAGGTGCCGGGGCAGATACGCAGTATTTT
v_gene: TRBV18; abundance: .; d_gene: .; j_gene: TRBJ1-2; CDR3aa: CASSPMGTSYTF; CDR3nt: TGTGCCAGCTCACCAATGGGGACTAGCTACACCTTC
v_gene: TRBV6-5; abundance: .; d_gene: .; j_gene: TRBJ1-5; CDR3aa: CASTGLAGQPQHF; CDR3nt: TGTGCCAGCACAGGACTAGCAGGTCAGCCCCAGCATTTT
v_gene: TRBV4-2; abundance: .; d_gene: .; j_gene: TRBJ2-7; CDR3aa: CASSQDGWGGAYEQYF; CDR3nt: TGTGCCAGCAGCCAAGATGGATGGGGGGGCGCCTACGAGCAGTACTTC
v_gene: TRBV9; abundance: .; d_gene: TRBD2; j_gene: TRBJ2-2; CDR3aa: CASSVAGGGTGELFF; CDR3nt: TGTGCCAGCAGCGTAGCGGGAGGGGGCACCGGGGAGCTGTTTTTT
v_gene: TRBV2; abundance: .; d_gene: .; j_gene: TRBJ1-4; CDR3aa: CASSERGRLREKLFF; CDR3nt: TGTGCCAGCAGTGAAAGGGGGAGGTTGCGAGAAAAACTGTTTTTT
v_gene: TRBV4-1; abundance: .; d_gene: .; j_gene: TRBJ1-1; CDR3aa: CASSPQGDTEAFF; CDR3nt: TGCGCCAGCAGCCCGCAGGGTGACACTGAAGCTTTCTTT
v_gene: TRBV7-9; abundance: .; d_gene: TRBD1; j_gene: TRBJ1-1; CDR3aa: CASSLALRGTGEAFF; CDR3nt: TGTGCCAGCAGCTTAGCGCTCAGGGGGACAGGGGAAGCTTTCTTT
v_gene: TRBV27; abundance: .; d_gene: .; j_gene: TRBJ1-6; CDR3aa: CASSLSWRTILTSPLHF; CDR3nt: TGTGCCAGCAGTCTATCCTGGAGGACCATTTTGACTTCACCCCTCCACTTT
v_gene: TRBV5-6; abundance: .; d_gene: TRBD1; j_gene: TRBJ2-7; CDR3aa: CASSYRQGASYEQYF; CDR3nt: TGTGCCAGCAGCTACCGACAGGGGGCAAGCTACGAGCAGTACTTC
v_gene: TRBV7-2; abundance: once; d_gene: .; j_gene: TRBJ2-7; CDR3aa: CASSLGWALVAYEQYF; CDR3nt: TGTGCCAGCAGCTTAGGTTGGGCTCTAGTGGCCTACGAGCAGTACTTC
v_gene: TRBV7-2; abundance: .; d_gene: .; j_gene: TRBJ1-5; CDR3aa: CASSLASFGGNQPQHF; CDR3nt: TGTGCCAGCAGCTTAGCTTCGTTCGGGGGTAATCAGCCCCAGCATTTT
v_gene: TRBV7-3; abundance: .; d_gene: TRBD1; j_gene: TRBJ2-1; CDR3aa: CASSAGTDNEQFF; CDR3nt: TGTGCCAGCAGCGCCGGGACAGACAATGAGCAGTTCTTC
v_gene: TRBV6-5; abundance: .; d_gene: .; j_gene: TRBJ1-6; CDR3aa: CASSYTTGQSSPLHF; CDR3nt: TGTGCCAGCAGTTATACAACCGGCCAGAGCTCACCCCTCCACTTT
v_gene: TRBV3-1/TRBV3-2; abundance: .; d_gene: .; j_gene: TRBJ1-3; CDR3aa: CASSSRDTLDTIYF; CDR3nt: TGTGCCAGCAGCAGCCGGGACACGCTTGACACCATATATTTT
v_gene: TRBV9; abundance: .; d_gene: TRBD1; j_gene: TRBJ2-2; CDR3aa: CASSAPGQRTGELFF; CDR3nt: TGTGCCAGCAGCGCACCGGGACAGCGCACCGGGGAGCTGTTTTTT
v_gene: TRBV30; abundance: .; d_gene: .; j_gene: TRBJ1-1; CDR3aa: CAWTPSGNKYTEAFF; CDR3nt: TGTGCCTGGACCCCCTCCGGAAATAAGTACACTGAAGCTTTCTTT
v_gene: TRBV10-2; abundance: .; d_gene: .; j_gene: TRBJ2-1; CDR3aa: CASSDAGKGVNEQFF; CDR3nt: TGCGCCAGCAGTGACGCAGGGAAAGGGGTCAATGAGCAGTTCTTC
v_gene: TRBV2; abundance: .; d_gene: .; j_gene: TRBJ1-1; CDR3aa: CASTPALNTEAFF; CDR3nt: TGTGCCAGCACCCCAGCTTTGAACACTGAAGCTTTCTTT
v_gene: TRBV11-2; abundance: .; d_gene: .; j_gene: TRBJ1-4; CDR3aa: CASRIRATTNEKLFF; CDR3nt: TGTGCCAGCAGAATTAGGGCCACAACTAATGAAAAACTGTTTTTT
v_gene: TRBV24-1; abundance: .; d_gene: .; j_gene: TRBJ2-2; CDR3aa: CATSTGGGATGELFF; CDR3nt: TGTGCCACCAGTACTGGGGGGGGCGCGACCGGGGAGCTGTTTTTT
v_gene: TRBV28; abundance: .; d_gene: .; j_gene: TRBJ2-1; CDR3aa: CASSLRTGLNEQFF; CDR3nt: TGTGCCAGCAGTTTACGAACGGGACTCAATGAGCAGTTCTTC
v_gene: TRBV5-1; abundance: .; d_gene: TRBD1; j_gene: TRBJ2-3; CDR3aa: CASSMGTGLTDTQYF; CDR3nt: TGCGCCAGCAGTATGGGGACAGGGCTGACAGATACGCAGTATTTT
v_gene: TRBV10-3; abundance: .; d_gene: TRBD1; j_gene: TRBJ1-1; CDR3aa: CAISPSGTGAGGNTEAFF; CDR3nt: TGTGCCATCAGCCCTTCGGGGACAGGGGCAGGAGGGAACACTGAAGCTTTCTTT
v_gene: TRBV20-1; abundance: .; d_gene: .; j_gene: TRBJ1-2; CDR3aa: CSARAPGGYTF; CDR3nt: TGCAGTGCTAGAGCTCCGGGGGGCTACACCTTC
v_gene: TRBV10-3; abundance: .; d_gene: .; j_gene: TRBJ2-2; CDR3aa: CAISEAARTGELFF; CDR3nt: TGTGCCATCAGTGAGGCGGCCCGCACCGGGGAGCTGTTTTTT
v_gene: TRBV10-3; abundance: .; d_gene: TRBD1; j_gene: TRBJ1-1; CDR3aa: CAITAGTGNEAFF; CDR3nt: TGTGCCATCACCGCGGGGACAGGGAATGAAGCTTTCTTT
v_gene: TRBV24-1; abundance: .; d_gene: TRBD2; j_gene: TRBJ2-2; CDR3aa: CATSDSGAGGFYTGELFF; CDR3nt: TGTGCCACCAGTGATTCCGGAGCGGGGGGGTTCTACACCGGGGAGCTGTTTTTT
v_gene: TRBV7-2; abundance: .; d_gene: .; j_gene: TRBJ2-1; CDR3aa: CASSLGQAHGEQFF; CDR3nt: TGTGCCAGCAGCTTAGGACAGGCCCACGGTGAGCAGTTCTTC
v_gene: TRBV11-3; abundance: .; d_gene: .; j_gene: TRBJ1-5; CDR3aa: CASSLDKGCNQPQHF; CDR3nt: TGTGCCAGCAGCTTAGATAAGGGGTGCAATCAGCCCCAGCATTTT
v_gene: TRBV6-1; abundance: .; d_gene: .; j_gene: TRBJ1-2; CDR3aa: CASSEAAEANYGYTF; CDR3nt: TGTGCCAGCAGTGAAGCGGCGGAGGCGAACTATGGCTACACCTTC
v_gene: TRBV4-1; abundance: .; d_gene: .; j_gene: TRBJ2-3; CDR3aa: CASSQERSGTDTQYF; CDR3nt: TGCGCCAGCAGCCAAGAAAGGTCCGGCACAGATACGCAGTATTTT
v_gene: TRBV3-1/TRBV3-2; abundance: .; d_gene: .; j_gene: TRBJ1-5; CDR3aa: CASSPRESGFRQPQHF; CDR3nt: TGTGCCAGCAGCCCCCGAGAGTCGGGTTTTAGGCAGCCCCAGCATTTT
v_gene: TRBV6-5; abundance: .; d_gene: .; j_gene: TRBJ1-2; CDR3aa: CASSYSTVQGGYTF; CDR3nt: TGTGCCAGCAGTTACTCGACAGTCCAAGGGGGCTACACCTTC
v_gene: TRBV19; abundance: once; d_gene: .; j_gene: TRBJ1-5; CDR3aa: CASKGIGSNQPQHF; CDR3nt: TGTGCCAGTAAGGGGATTGGGAGCAATCAGCCCCAGCATTTT
v_gene: TRBV14; abundance: .; d_gene: .; j_gene: TRBJ1-1; CDR3aa: CASSLGWGGMNTEAFF; CDR3nt: TGTGCCAGCAGCCTAGGCTGGGGGGGAATGAACACTGAAGCTTTCTTT
v_gene: TRBV12-3/TRBV12-4; abundance: .; d_gene: .; j_gene: TRBJ1-2; CDR3aa: CASSLAVGSGYTF; CDR3nt: TGTGCCAGCAGTTTGGCAGTTGGAAGTGGCTACACCTTC